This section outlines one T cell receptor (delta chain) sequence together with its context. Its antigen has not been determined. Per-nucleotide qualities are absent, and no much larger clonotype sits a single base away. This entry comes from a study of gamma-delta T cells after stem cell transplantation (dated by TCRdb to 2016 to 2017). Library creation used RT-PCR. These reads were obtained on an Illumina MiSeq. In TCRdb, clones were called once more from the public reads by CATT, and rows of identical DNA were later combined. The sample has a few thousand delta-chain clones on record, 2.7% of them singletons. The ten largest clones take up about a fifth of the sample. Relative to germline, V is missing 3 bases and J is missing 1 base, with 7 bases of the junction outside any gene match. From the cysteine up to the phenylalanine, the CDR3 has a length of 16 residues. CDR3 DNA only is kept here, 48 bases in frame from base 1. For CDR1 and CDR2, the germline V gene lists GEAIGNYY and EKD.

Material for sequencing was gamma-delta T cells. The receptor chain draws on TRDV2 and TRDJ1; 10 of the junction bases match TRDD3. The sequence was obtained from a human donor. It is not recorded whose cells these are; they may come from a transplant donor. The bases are TGTGCCTGTGACTCCCTTACTGGGGGATCCACCGATAAACTCATCTTT. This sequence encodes CACDSLTGGSTDKLIF.